Listed below are T cell receptor beta chains from one sample, sequenced in a study of T cells after posttransplantation cyclophosphamide. Measured with immunoSEQ multiplex PCR; TCRdb has only the in-frame clones, and not every one. The repertoire has some 9,000 clones, about 84% of them found once; the top ten carry roughly 24%. The sequencing used PBMCs, collected after allogeneic stem cell transplant with posttransplant cyclophosphamide. These receptor sequences come from a female patient aged 35 to 55 who received an allogeneic stem cell transplant from an unrelated donor, was CMV-positive, and had no GVHD. Part of the T cells may come from the graft donor. The CDR3 runs from the conserved cysteine through the conserved F or W. The order of the fields is D gene, clone size, V gene, J gene, CDR3 DNA, CDR3 protein. The D gene is left open where the match is weak. Size is stated for part of the rows, as once, few or many counts, or as a class when the clone is expanded.

d_gene: NA
abundance: NA
v_gene: TRBV19
j_gene: TRBJ1-2
CDR3nt: TGTGCCAGTAGTCCCTGGACAGAAAACTATGGCTACACCTTC
CDR3aa: CASSPWTENYGYTF

d_gene: NA
abundance: NA
v_gene: TRBV5-1
j_gene: TRBJ2-6
CDR3nt: TGCGCCAGCAGCTCGGGACTCTCTGGGGCCAACGTCCTGACTTTC
CDR3aa: CASSSGLSGANVLTF

d_gene: NA
abundance: NA
v_gene: TRBV27
j_gene: TRBJ1-2
CDR3nt: TGTGCCAGCACCAGACAGGCGGATACCTATGCGGGCTACACCTTC
CDR3aa: CASTRQADTYAGYTF

d_gene: TRBD1
abundance: NA
v_gene: TRBV7-9
j_gene: TRBJ1-6
CDR3nt: TGTGCCAGCAGCAGCCGGGACAGGCTTAATTCACCCCTCCACTTT
CDR3aa: CASSSRDRLNSPLHF

d_gene: NA
abundance: NA
v_gene: TRBV7-3
j_gene: TRBJ1-4
CDR3nt: TGTGCCAGCAGCTTAGCACGATCCGGGACATATGAAAAACTGTTTTTT
CDR3aa: CASSLARSGTYEKLFF

d_gene: NA
abundance: NA
v_gene: TRBV19
j_gene: TRBJ2-4
CDR3nt: TGTGCCAACCGACCCCCCTGGGACTTCTGGATTCAGTACTTC
CDR3aa: CANRPPWDFWIQYF

d_gene: NA
abundance: NA
v_gene: TRBV4-2
j_gene: TRBJ1-3
CDR3nt: TGTGCCAGCAGCCAATCTCCAGGGGCTGGAAACACCATATATTTT
CDR3aa: CASSQSPGAGNTIYF

d_gene: TRBD1
abundance: NA
v_gene: TRBV5-1
j_gene: TRBJ2-3
CDR3nt: TGCGCCAGCAGCAAGTCAGGGGGCAGCACAGATACGCAGTATTTT
CDR3aa: CASSKSGGSTDTQYF

d_gene: NA
abundance: NA
v_gene: TRBV7-2
j_gene: TRBJ1-2
CDR3nt: TGTGCCAGCAGTCCCGCCCACACCCTCTATGGCTACACCTTC
CDR3aa: CASSPAHTLYGYTF

d_gene: NA
abundance: NA
v_gene: TRBV4-1
j_gene: TRBJ1-1
CDR3nt: TGCGCCAGCAGCCAAGATTCAACTTTCACTGAAGCTTTCTTT
CDR3aa: CASSQDSTFTEAFF

d_gene: TRBD1
abundance: NA
v_gene: TRBV30
j_gene: TRBJ1-4
CDR3nt: TGTGCCGGCGCCCCGCAGGGGGCAAGAGAAAAACTGTTTTTT
CDR3aa: CAGAPQGAREKLFF

d_gene: NA
abundance: NA
v_gene: TRBV6-1
j_gene: TRBJ1-5
CDR3nt: TGTGCCAGCAGTGAAGGGACAAATAGCAATCAGCCCCAGCATTTT
CDR3aa: CASSEGTNSNQPQHF

d_gene: NA
abundance: NA
v_gene: TRBV4-2
j_gene: TRBJ1-2
CDR3nt: TGTGCCAGCAGCCAAGAAGGAGTGAATAACTATGGCTACACCTTC
CDR3aa: CASSQEGVNNYGYTF

d_gene: TRBD2
abundance: once
v_gene: TRBV18
j_gene: TRBJ2-2
CDR3nt: TGTGCCAGCTCACCAAGACTAGCGGGGGGCCCGAACACCGGGGAGCTGTTTTTT
CDR3aa: CASSPRLAGGPNTGELFF

d_gene: NA
abundance: NA
v_gene: TRBV11-2
j_gene: TRBJ2-3
CDR3nt: TGTGCCAGCAGCTTATGGGGGGTAAGGACAGATACGCAGTATTTT
CDR3aa: CASSLWGVRTDTQYF

d_gene: TRBD1
abundance: NA
v_gene: TRBV18
j_gene: TRBJ1-2
CDR3nt: TGTGCCAGCTCACCACTCCCGATAGGGGGCGCGGAAGGCTACACCTTC
CDR3aa: CASSPLPIGGAEGYTF

d_gene: TRBD2
abundance: NA
v_gene: TRBV7-2
j_gene: TRBJ2-7
CDR3nt: TGTGCCAGCAGCTGGACGGGGGGAGATGCCTACGAGCAGTACTTC
CDR3aa: CASSWTGGDAYEQYF

d_gene: NA
abundance: NA
v_gene: TRBV9
j_gene: TRBJ2-1
CDR3nt: TGTGCCAGCAGCGTAGAGGGCGGGGGCCGAGTTAATGAGCAGTTCTTC
CDR3aa: CASSVEGGGRVNEQFF

d_gene: NA
abundance: NA
v_gene: TRBV4-3
j_gene: TRBJ1-1
CDR3nt: TGCGCCAGCAGCCCCCGCCTAGCGGGGGGCCTGAGGACCGTAGCTTTCTTT
CDR3aa: CASSPRLAGGLRTVAFF

d_gene: TRBD2
abundance: NA
v_gene: TRBV19
j_gene: TRBJ2-1
CDR3nt: TGTGCCAGTAAGGCGGGGGGGCCATACAATGAGCAGTTCTTC
CDR3aa: CASKAGGPYNEQFF

d_gene: NA
abundance: NA
v_gene: TRBV18
j_gene: TRBJ2-5
CDR3nt: TGTGCCAGCTCCCCTCAAGAGACCCAGTACTTC
CDR3aa: CASSPQETQYF

d_gene: NA
abundance: NA
v_gene: TRBV4-2
j_gene: TRBJ2-3
CDR3nt: TGTGCCAGCAGCCAAGAATCCCGGGCAGATACGCAGTATTTT
CDR3aa: CASSQESRADTQYF

d_gene: TRBD1
abundance: NA
v_gene: TRBV6-5
j_gene: TRBJ1-4
CDR3nt: TGTGCCAGCACCCGACGGACAGGAGGCGAAAAACTGTTTTTT
CDR3aa: CASTRRTGGEKLFF

d_gene: TRBD1
abundance: NA
v_gene: TRBV5-5
j_gene: TRBJ1-6
CDR3nt: TGTGCCAGCAGCTGGGCCGGGACAGAGTATAATTCACCCCTCCACTTT
CDR3aa: CASSWAGTEYNSPLHF